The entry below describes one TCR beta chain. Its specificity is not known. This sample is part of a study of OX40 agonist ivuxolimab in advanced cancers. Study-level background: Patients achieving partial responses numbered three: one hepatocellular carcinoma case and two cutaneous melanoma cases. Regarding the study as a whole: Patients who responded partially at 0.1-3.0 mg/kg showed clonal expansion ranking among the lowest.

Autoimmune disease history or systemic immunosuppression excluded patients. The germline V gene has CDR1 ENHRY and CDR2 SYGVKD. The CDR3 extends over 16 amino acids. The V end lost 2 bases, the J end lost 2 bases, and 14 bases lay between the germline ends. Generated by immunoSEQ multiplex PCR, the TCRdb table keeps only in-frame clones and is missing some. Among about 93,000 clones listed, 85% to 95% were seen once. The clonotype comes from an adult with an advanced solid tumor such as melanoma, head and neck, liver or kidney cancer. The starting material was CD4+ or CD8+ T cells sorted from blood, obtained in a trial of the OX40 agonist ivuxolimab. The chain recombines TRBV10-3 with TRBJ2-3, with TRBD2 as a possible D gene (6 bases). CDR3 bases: TGTGCCATCAGTGAGGGAGGACTGGACTACACAGATACGCAGTATTTT. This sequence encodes CAISEGGLDYTDTQYF.